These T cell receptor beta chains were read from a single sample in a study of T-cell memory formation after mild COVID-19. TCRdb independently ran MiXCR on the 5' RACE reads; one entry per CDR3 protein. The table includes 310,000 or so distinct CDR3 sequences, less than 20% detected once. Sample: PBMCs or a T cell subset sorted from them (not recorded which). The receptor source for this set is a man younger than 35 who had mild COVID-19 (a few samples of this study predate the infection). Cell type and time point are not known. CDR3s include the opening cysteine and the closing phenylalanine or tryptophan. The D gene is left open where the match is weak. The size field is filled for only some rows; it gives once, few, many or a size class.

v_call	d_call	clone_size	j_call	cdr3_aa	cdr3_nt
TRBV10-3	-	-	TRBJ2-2	CAIRPRDPQTGELFF	TGTGCCATCAGACCCCGGGACCCTCAGACCGGGGAGCTGTTTTTT
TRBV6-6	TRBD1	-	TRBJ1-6	CASIRQGANSPLHF	TGTGCCAGCATCCGACAGGGGGCAAATTCACCCCTCCACTTT
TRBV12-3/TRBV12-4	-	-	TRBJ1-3	CAGQTPGGNTIYF	TGTGCCGGCCAAACTCCGGGGGGAAACACCATATATTTT
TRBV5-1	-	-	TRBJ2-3	CASSFLRGTSTDTQYF	TGCGCCAGCAGCTTTCTCAGGGGAACTAGCACAGATACGCAGTATTTT
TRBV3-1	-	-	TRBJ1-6	CASSQDPASPLHF	TGTGCCAGCAGCCAAGATCCGGCCTCACCCCTCCACTTT
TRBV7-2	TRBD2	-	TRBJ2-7	CASSHETSGRDYEQYF	TGTGCCAGCAGCCACGAGACTAGCGGGAGGGATTACGAGCAGTACTTC
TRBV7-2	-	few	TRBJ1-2	CASSLRGSDGYTF	TGTGCCAGCAGCTTACGGGGCAGTGACGGCTACACCTTC
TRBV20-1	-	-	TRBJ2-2	CSASGGHTGELFF	TGCAGTGCTAGCGGGGGGCACACCGGGGAGCTGTTTTTT
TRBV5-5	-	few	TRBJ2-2	CASSLRRLANTGELFF	TGTGCCAGCAGCTTGCGTAGGCTGGCGAACACCGGGGAGCTGTTTTTT
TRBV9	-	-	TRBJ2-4	CASSVGQRELDIQYF	TGTGCCAGCAGCGTCGGACAGAGAGAGTTGGACATTCAGTACTTC
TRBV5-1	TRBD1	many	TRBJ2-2	CASSSGQGWSGELFF	TGCGCCAGCAGCTCGGGACAGGGATGGTCCGGGGAGCTGTTTTTT
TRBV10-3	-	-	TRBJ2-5	CAISGTPQETQYF	TGTGCCATCAGTGGGACACCTCAAGAGACCCAGTACTTC
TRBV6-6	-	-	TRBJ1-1	CASSNRRWNTEAFF	TGTGCCAGCAGTAACCGACGGTGGAACACTGAAGCTTTCTTT